This TCR beta chain was identified in a study of blood T cell repertoires in COVID-19 (dated by TCRdb to 2019 to 2021). Study-wide context: Samples from collaborators originated in the United States, Italy and Spain and spanned both the acute and convalescent phases of COVID-19. The material from the prospective study consisted of cDNA or gDNA derived from T cells, B-cell-depleted T cells, or PBMCs. Where HLA class I and class II types were available, the types were taken from metadata supplied by the sample provider, not from assay-based typing. The samples were drawn from two sources: the first 160 participants of the ongoing ImmuneRACE study, and 1,000 to 1,500 subjects contributed by 6 global collaborators. The dataset comprised deeply sampled blood TCRbeta repertoires from subjects exposed to, actively infected with, or recovered from COVID-19. The sample metadata nearly always contained a de-identified subject ID, COVID-19 status, age in years and sex. The repertoires were released in a freely available public database intended as a resource for research on the immune response to SARS-CoV-2.

Collaborating institutions collected whole blood in K2EDTA tubes following their own protocols. For TCRbeta analysis, collaborator samples were shipped as frozen whole blood, as isolated PBMCs, or as DNA extracted from either sample type. With regard to this clone: The antigen it recognizes is unknown. No clone much larger than this one lies a single base away; base qualities are absent.

TCRbeta CDR3 regions were amplified from genomic DNA using the immunoSEQ Assay, a bias-controlled multiplex PCR. As for the authors' bioinformatics: Within the assay, amplification of reference gene primers was used to estimate how many nucleated cells each sample contained. Sequence reads were collapsed and filtered to measure the absolute abundance of every unique TCRbeta CDR3 rearrangement. Productive Simpson clonality was computed per sample as the square root of Simpson's diversity index over productive rearrangements. TCRdb provides this immuneACCESS table in a form limited to in-frame rearrangements. Some clones are lacking; in checked studies, under half of them reflect an unresolved V gene, and why the rest are absent is not known. V, J and clone size were drawn from that table, and D and trimming were deduced from the DNA. Counted in this sample were about 74,000 clones; more than 90% of them appeared once. Roughly a tenth of the sample comes from the top ten.

Overall study results and their limits: Clinical and demographic metadata were provided uncurated, with the amount varying by source and participant.

Source material: peripheral blood. The TCR sequence derives from a human donor in a cohort sampled during active COVID-19.

In nucleotides, the sequence is TGCGCCAGCAGCTTGGGGGGACTAGGGAGTACGGATACGCAGTATTTT. Its protein reads: CASSLGGLGSTDTQYF. This chain is built from TRBV5-1 and TRBJ2-3, and TRBD2 aligns with 8 junction nucleotides. CDR1 and CDR2 (SGHRS, YFSETQ) derive from the germline V gene. Trimming takes 0 bases off V and 6 bases off J; junction bases not matched to a gene: 9. The CDR3, from cysteine to phenylalanine, totals 16 residues. Only the CDR3 DNA is retained, 48 bases long and in frame from the first base.